Each of the 14 T cell receptor beta chains below was sequenced from the same sample in a study of blood T cell repertoires in COVID-19. Here immunoSEQ multiplex PCR was the method, and the copy in TCRdb shows in-frame clones only, minus some. The data contain approximately 240,000 clones, roughly 82% of them singletons. Material: peripheral blood. Source of these receptors: an elderly woman with active or convalescent COVID-19.

The J gene is TRBJ2-1, the V gene TRBV7-6; tentatively, D is TRBD2 (5 bases). The CDR3 is made up of 15 amino acids. V was shortened by 3 bases and J by 2 bases, with 11 bases between the two germline ends. Germline CDR1 reads SGHVS; CDR2 reads FNYEAQ. In nucleotides, the CDR3 is TGTGCCAGCAGCTTTTCGGCGGGCACCTACAATGAGCAGTTCTTC. Translation gives CASSFSAGTYNEQFF. Supplemented by reference TRBV7-6 and TRBJ2-1, the full variable domain reads GAGVSQSPRYKVTKRGQDVALRCDPISGHVSLYWYRQALGQGPEFLTYFNYEAQQDKSGLPNDRFSAERPEGSISTLTIQRTEQRDSAMYRCASSFSAGTYNEQFFGPGTRLTVL.

This chain joins TRBV11-2 and TRBJ2-1; TRBD2 aligns across 7 bases. The germline CDR1 and CDR2 sequences are SGHAT and FQNNGV. With 4 bases clipped from V and 7 bases from J, the junction kept 13 bases outside the gene matches. There are 16 residues in the CDR3. Here the CDR3 reads CASSSLRAGIRNEQFF. For the CDR3, the DNA is TGTGCCAGCAGCTCCCTAAGAGCGGGGATTAGAAATGAGCAGTTCTTC.

J is TRBJ2-3 and V is TRBV24-1; 10 bases line up with TRBD2. The CDR3 loop spans 16 amino acids. V dropped 4 bases and J dropped 2; count of bases not matched to a gene: 5. Germline V lookup: CDR1 KGHDR, CDR2 SFDVKD. The CDR3 sequence is CATSDPTSGITDTQYF. The CDR3 DNA reads TGTGCCACCAGTGACCCCACTAGCGGGATCACAGATACGCAGTATTTT.

V is TRBV10-3 and J is TRBJ2-7; no clear D gene. CDR1 ENHRY and CDR2 SYGVKD come from the germline V gene. V lost 2 bases and J lost 1, with 3 bases in between. The CDR3 runs 12 residues. This chain's CDR3 is CAISEQSYEQYF. The CDR3 DNA reads as TGTGCCATCAGTGAGCAATCCTACGAGCAGTACTTC.

J is TRBJ2-7 and V is TRBV15, with 9 positions matching TRBD2. Germline-derived CDR1 and CDR2 are LNHNV and YYDKDF (reference sequence). The V gene end was trimmed by 0 bases and the J gene end by 6 bases; junction bases not matched to a gene: 6. This CDR3 is 15 amino acids long. CDR3 nucleotide sequence: TGTGCCACCAGCAGAGACACGGGACTAGCTTTCGAGCAGTACTTC. This gives the protein CATSRDTGLAFEQYF.

This chain connects TRBV19 to TRBJ2-3, with TRBD2 identical over 7 bases. Per the germline V gene, CDR1 is LNHDA and CDR2 is SQIVND (reference sequence). This CDR3 comprises 13 residues. V lost 8 bases and J lost 0; bases outside the gene matches: 2. CDR3 protein: CASRGRSTDTQYF. CDR3 bases: TGTGCCAGTCGCGGGAGAAGCACAGATACGCAGTATTTT.

This chain uses TRBV7-2 with TRBJ2-3, with unresolved D. V lost 4 bases and J lost 3, with 8 bases in between. This CDR3 spans 13 amino acids. In germline, CDR1 is SGHTA, CDR2 FQGNSA. The CDR3 sequence: CASSSPGTDTQYF. DNA for the CDR3: TGTGCCAGCAGCTCGCCCGGGACAGATACGCAGTATTTT. Full variable domain (missing parts from reference TRBV7-2 and TRBJ2-3): GAGVSQSPSNKVTEKGKDVELRCDPISGHTALYWYRQSLGQGLEFLIYFQGNSAPDKSGLPSDRFSAERTGGSVSTLTIQRTQQEDSAVYLCASSSPGTDTQYFGPGTRLTVL.

The chain couples TRBV9 to TRBJ2-2; no reliable D call. V lost 3 bases and J 0 bases, leaving 6 bases between the germline ends. Germline assignment: CDR1 SGDLS and CDR2 YYNGEE. The CDR3 sequence is 14 residues long. The CDR3 sequence is CASSARSNTGELFF. The CDR3 coding sequence is TGTGCCAGCAGCGCCCGGTCGAACACCGGGGAGCTGTTTTTT.

The chain carries TRBV7-2 and TRBJ2-1; TRBD2 agrees at 12 bases. Germline loops: CDR1 SGHTA, CDR2 FQGNSA. With 8 bases clipped from V and 4 bases from J, the junction kept 6 bases outside the gene matches. This CDR3 spans 15 amino acids. The CDR3 region is CASRGGTSGYNEQFF. The CDR3 region has the DNA TGTGCCAGCCGGGGGGGGACTAGCGGGTACAATGAGCAGTTCTTC.

The chain joins TRBV6-5 to TRBJ2-7; TRBD2 agrees at 11 bases. The V gene's germline CDR1 is MNHEY and CDR2 SVGAGI. V trimming: 6 bases; J trimming: 5 bases; junction bases outside the gene matches: 9. The CDR3 is 15 amino acids. The CDR3 DNA reads as TGTGCCAGCAGCTACACTAGCGGGAGTAGGCACGAGCAGTACTTC. This codes for CASSYTSGSRHEQYF.

At least ten counts were recorded for this clone. This same CDR3 is encoded by further DNA sequences in the sample. This chain connects TRBV5-6 to TRBJ2-2; perhaps TRBD1 as D (5 bases). The CDR3 contains 16 residues. Trimming took off 0 bases at V and 5 bases at J, with 14 bases between the two ends. Germline assignment: CDR1 SGHDT and CDR2 YYEEEE. The CDR3 coding sequence is TGTGCCAGCAGCTTGGATCAGGGTGGATGGACCGGGGAGCTGTTTTTT. Translating it yields CASSLDQGGWTGELFF.

The chain links TRBV19 to TRBJ2-2, with 8 bases that match TRBD2. This CDR3 comprises 16 residues. Germline CDR1 LNHDA, CDR2 SQIVND (reference sequence). Trimming removed 3 bases from V and 1 base from J; junction bases left unmatched: 4. The chain's CDR3 is CASSIVTSGNTGELFF. In DNA form, the CDR3 reads TGTGCCAGTAGTATTGTAACTAGCGGGAACACCGGGGAGCTGTTTTTT.

J is TRBJ2-2 and V is TRBV7-7, with D unclear. Deletions cut 3 bases from V and 4 bases from J, with 6 bases between. The germline CDR1 and CDR2 sequences are SSHAT and FNYEAQ (reference sequence). The CDR3 consists of 13 residues. CDR3 nucleotide sequence: TGTGCCAGCAGCTTTTCAGGCACCGGGGAGCTGTTTTTT. Translation gives CASSFSGTGELFF.

Written as DNA, the CDR3 is TGCGCCAGCAGCTTGGGAAGCCTACACCAAGAGACCCAGTACTTC. Its protein product is CASSLGSLHQETQYF. The chain is built from TRBV5-1 and TRBJ2-5; D is unresolved. The CDR3 consists of 15 residues. The germline V gene encodes CDR1 SGHRS and CDR2 YFSETQ. V lost 0 bases, J lost 0 bases, and 9 bases lay in between.